The 9 T cell receptor beta chains in this list originate from one sample, sequenced in a study of chemoradiotherapy in HPV16-positive cancers. Assay used: immunoSEQ multiplex PCR; TCRdb lists only in-frame clones, some missing. The sample includes several thousand clones, almost 80% of them seen just once. This material was collected from a patient who underwent chemoradiotherapy. These TCRs come from a human donor with HPV-associated anogenital cancer.

The CDR3 region has the DNA TGTGCCAGCAGCCAGGGACAGGGGGACTACGAGCAGTACTTC. Translated: CASSQGQGDYEQYF. The gene calls are TRBV4-2 and TRBJ2-7; 11 bases fit TRBD1. V shed 3 bases, J shed 3 bases, and the junction held 1 base outside the gene matches. There are 14 residues in the CDR3. Germline V gene lookup returns CDR1 LGHNA and CDR2 YNFKEQ.

The chain links TRBV12-5 to TRBJ1-5; no clear D. The V and J ends lost 3 bases and 9 bases respectively, with 15 bases between them. The CDR3 covers 14 residues. Per germline, CDR1 LGHNT and CDR2 FRNRAP. The CDR3 DNA reads TGTGCTAGTGGTTTCGATGGCTTCCTTGGGCCCCAGCATTTT. This gives the protein CASGFDGFLGPQHF.

The V gene is TRBV6-1, the J gene TRBJ2-7; D possibly corresponds to TRBD2 (7 bases). Germline CDR1 and CDR2: MNHNS and SASEGT. The germline V and J ends were trimmed by 8 bases and 4 bases, with 12 bases remaining between them. The CDR3 is made up of 12 amino acids. The CDR3 here is CASWGGRYEQYF. The CDR3 bases are TGTGCCAGCTGGGGGGGCCGATACGAGCAGTACTTC.

This rearrangement joins TRBV7-9 to TRBJ1-4; D gene uncertain. The V gene lost 3 bases and the J gene lost 3 bases, with 2 bases spanning the gap. The CDR3 is made up of 12 amino acids. Germline V CDR1 and CDR2: SEHNR, FQNEAQ (reference sequence). CDR3: CASSLANEKLFF. The CDR3, as DNA: TGTGCCAGCAGCTTGGCTAATGAAAAACTGTTTTTT.

The rearrangement links TRBV5-1 to TRBJ2-6; D unclear. The CDR3 runs 17 residues. The germline gives CDR1 SGHRS, CDR2 YFSETQ. Trimming pared 4 bases from V and 0 bases from J, leaving 14 bases between. CDR3: CASSPNPQGSGANVLTF. The CDR3 nucleotides read TGCGCCAGCAGCCCAAACCCCCAAGGCTCTGGGGCCAACGTCCTGACTTTC.

This chain links TRBV7-9 with TRBJ2-1; 7 bases agree with TRBD2. Germline trimming cut 3 bases from V and 0 bases from J; bases unmatched to any gene: 2. This CDR3 has 15 amino acids. Germline assignment: CDR1 SEHNR and CDR2 FQNEAQ (reference sequence). The CDR3 region has the DNA TGTGCCAGCAGCTTTATAGCGGGCTCCTACAATGAGCAGTTCTTC. It codes for CASSFIAGSYNEQFF.

CDR3 loop: CATSRDRQGTYEQYF. CDR3 bases: TGTGCCACCAGCAGAGATAGACAGGGGACCTACGAGCAGTACTTC. This chain uses TRBV15 with TRBJ2-7, with 8 bases aligning to TRBD1. Germline V CDR1 and CDR2: LNHNV, YYDKDF (reference sequence). CDR3 length equals 15 residues. V shed 0 bases, J shed 2 bases, and the junction held 3 bases outside the gene matches.

This chain connects TRBV19 to TRBJ1-5; no definite D call. The CDR3 is 14 amino acids. Germline CDR1 LNHDA, CDR2 SQIVND (reference sequence). V dropped 6 bases and J dropped 0 bases, with 9 bases sitting between them. As DNA, the CDR3 is TGTGCCAGTAGACGAGCAGTTAGCAATCAGCCCCAGCATTTT. It yields the protein CASRRAVSNQPQHF.

The chain uses TRBV2 and TRBJ2-7; 13 positions match TRBD2. Germline V gene sequence: CDR1 SNHLY, CDR2 FYNNEI. This CDR3 is built from 15 residues. V lost 6 bases and J lost 6; bases outside the gene matches: 8. This CDR3 is CASRPGLAGLVEQYF. The CDR3 region has the DNA TGTGCCAGCAGGCCGGGACTAGCGGGATTGGTCGAGCAGTACTTC. The variable domain in full, with the rest retrieved from reference TRBV2 and TRBJ2-7, is EPEVTQTPSHQVTQMGQEVILRCVPISNHLYFYWYRQILGQKVEFLVSFYNNEISEKSEIFDDQFSVERPDGSNFTLKIRSTKLEDSAMYFCASRPGLAGLVEQYFGPGTRLTVT.